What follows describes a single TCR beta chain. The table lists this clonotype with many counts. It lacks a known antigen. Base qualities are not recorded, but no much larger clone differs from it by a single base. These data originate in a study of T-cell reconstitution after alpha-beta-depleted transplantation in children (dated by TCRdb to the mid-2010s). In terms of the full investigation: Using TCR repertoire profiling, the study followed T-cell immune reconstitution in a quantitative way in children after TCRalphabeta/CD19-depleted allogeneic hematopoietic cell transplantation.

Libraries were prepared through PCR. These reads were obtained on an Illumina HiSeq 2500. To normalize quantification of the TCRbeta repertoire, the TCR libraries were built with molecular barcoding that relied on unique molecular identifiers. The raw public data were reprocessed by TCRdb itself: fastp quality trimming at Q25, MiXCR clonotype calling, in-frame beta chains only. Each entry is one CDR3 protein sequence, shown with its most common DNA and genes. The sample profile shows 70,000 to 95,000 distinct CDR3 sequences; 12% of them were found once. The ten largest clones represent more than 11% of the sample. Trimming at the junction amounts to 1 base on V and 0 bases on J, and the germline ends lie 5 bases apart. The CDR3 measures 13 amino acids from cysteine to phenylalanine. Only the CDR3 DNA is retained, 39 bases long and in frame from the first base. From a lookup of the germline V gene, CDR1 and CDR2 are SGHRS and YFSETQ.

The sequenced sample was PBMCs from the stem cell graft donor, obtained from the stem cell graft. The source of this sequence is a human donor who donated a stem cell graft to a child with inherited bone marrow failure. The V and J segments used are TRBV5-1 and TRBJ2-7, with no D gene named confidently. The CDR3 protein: CASSLSSSYEQYF. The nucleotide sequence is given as TGCGCCAGCAGCTTGTCAAGCTCCTACGAGCAGTACTTC. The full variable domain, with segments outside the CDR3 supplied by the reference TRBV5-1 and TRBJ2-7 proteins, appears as KAGVTQTPRYLIKTRGQQVTLSCSPISGHRSVSWYQQTPGQGLQFLFEYFSETQRNKGNFPGRFSGRQFSNSRSEMNVSTLELGDSALYLCASSLSSSYEQYFGPGTRLTVT.